These 11 T cell receptor beta chains came from one sample sequenced in a study of CD8 T cells in ankylosing spondylitis. One entry per CDR3 protein, called by TCRdb with MiXCR from the 5' RACE reads. The sample carries some 140,000 distinct CDR3 sequences, 8% to 9% recorded once. Sample: synovial fluid, either unsorted or a sorted T cell fraction (not recorded which). The receptors stem from a male donor with ankylosing spondylitis.

This clonotype was seen at least ten times. The rearrangement uses TRBV9 and TRBJ2-1, with 10 bases matching TRBD2. After removal of 0 bases from V and 3 bases from J, the junction contained 6 bases not matched to a gene. The CDR3 is 17 amino acids. Germline CDR1 and CDR2: SGDLS and YYNGEE. The DNA of the CDR3 is TGTGCCAGCAGCGTAGCCCAAGCGGGAGGGGGCTACAATGAGCAGTTCTTC. This encodes CASSVAQAGGGYNEQFF.

This clonotype was observed at least ten times. The genes are TRBV4-3 and TRBJ2-2; D gene ambiguous. The germline V gene encodes CDR1 LGHNA and CDR2 YSLEER. The CDR3 has 16 amino acids. V was clipped by 4 bases and J by 3 bases, with 15 bases between them. CDR3 residues: CASSPLTAPDTGELFF. The CDR3 DNA reads TGCGCCAGCAGCCCCCTAACTGCGCCTGACACCGGGGAGCTGTTTTTT.

This clonotype was recorded a few times. V gene TRBV6-4 combines with J gene TRBJ2-2, with 10 bases matching TRBD2. V was clipped by 6 bases and J by 5 bases; unmatched bases: 9. The germline V gene has CDR1 MRHNA and CDR2 SNTAGT. The CDR3 length is 16 residues. CDR3 bases: TGTGCCAGCAGACCACCCCTAGCGGGGGAAACCGGGGAGCTGTTTTTT. It codes for CASRPPLAGETGELFF.

This clonotype was counted many times. This chain links TRBV6-2 or TRBV6-3 with TRBJ1-5; D is undetermined. Trimming removed 2 bases from V and 7 bases from J, with 12 bases in between. Germline values: CDR1 MNHEY, CDR2 SVGEGT. The CDR3 is 14 residues long. The chain's CDR3 is CASSYVQEAQPQHF. The CDR3 nucleotides read TGTGCCAGCAGTTACGTCCAGGAGGCCCAGCCCCAGCATTTT.

This clonotype showed up just a few times. The V and J genes are TRBV20-1 and TRBJ1-5; perhaps TRBD1 as D (5 bases). Trimming removed 3 bases at V and 5 bases at J, with 11 bases between. The germline V gene encodes CDR1 DFQATT and CDR2 SNEGSKA (reference sequence). CDR3 length equals 13 residues. The CDR3 nucleotides are TGCAGTGCTAGCGGAACAGGTTATCAGCCCCAGCATTTT. This codes for CSASGTGYQPQHF.

This clonotype has ten or more counts. The J gene is TRBJ1-1, the V gene TRBV6-1, with 7 positions matching TRBD1. The CDR3 consists of 14 residues. The J segment lost 1 base and the V segment lost 7 bases, leaving 6 bases of the junction unmatched. Germline values: CDR1 MNHNS, CDR2 SASEGT. The CDR3 sequence: CASKIQGRNTEAFF. CDR3 coding DNA: TGTGCCAGCAAGATACAGGGGAGGAACACTGAAGCTTTCTTT.

This chain uses TRBV18 with TRBJ1-6, with D possibly being TRBD1 (5 bases). Germline assignment: CDR1 KGHSH and CDR2 LQKENI. The CDR3 is made up of 15 amino acids. Trimming shortened V by 6 bases and J by 7 bases, and 16 bases separated the two germline ends. CDR3 protein: CASSSNRRGNSPLHF. CDR3 coding DNA: TGTGCCAGCTCGTCGAACAGACGGGGGAATTCACCCCTCCACTTT.

The chain recombines TRBV20-1 with TRBJ1-2; D call uncertain. Trimming stripped 2 bases from V and 4 bases from J, with 11 bases between. Germline V gene lookup returns CDR1 DFQATT and CDR2 SNEGSKA (reference sequence). There are 13 residues in the CDR3. CDR3 in amino acids: CSARRPTGYGYTF. The DNA for the CDR3 is TGCAGTGCTAGAAGACCAACCGGCTATGGCTACACCTTC.

V and J are TRBV20-1 and TRBJ2-1; D may be TRBD2 (6 bases). The V and J ends lost 5 bases and 5 bases respectively, with 19 bases between them. Germline lookup yields CDR1 DFQATT and CDR2 SNEGSKA (reference sequence). This CDR3 comprises 15 residues. The CDR3 DNA is TGCAGTGCTGGGGACTCCTCCCCCGCTGACAATGAGCAGTTCTTC. It specifies CSAGDSSPADNEQFF.

This clonotype was seen repeatedly, ten times or more. The genes are TRBV7-2 and TRBJ2-5, with a tentative D call TRBD1 (6 bases). Trimming pared 4 bases from V and 1 base from J, leaving 13 bases between. There are 15 residues in the CDR3. CDR1 SGHTA and CDR2 FQGNSA come from the germline V gene. The CDR3 reads CASSSGTSLQETQYF. Written as DNA, the CDR3 is TGTGCCAGCAGCTCCGGGACATCCCTCCAAGAGACCCAGTACTTC.

This clonotype was seen many times. The chain joins TRBV6-5 to TRBJ1-2, with no clear D. The ends were cut back, 6 bases at V and 4 bases at J, with 9 bases in the middle. Germline values: CDR1 MNHEY, CDR2 SVGAGI. CDR3 length: 12 residues. CDR3 in amino acids: CASSPKGYGYTF. CDR3 nucleotide sequence: TGTGCCAGCAGCCCCAAAGGCTATGGCTACACCTTC.